One TCR beta chain is described in this entry. The sample is drawn from a study of blood T cell repertoires in COVID-19. Study at large: From T cells, B-cell-depleted T cells, or PBMCs came the material, which was cDNA or gDNA.

Authors' methods: Reference gene primers were amplified, and this amplification served to estimate nucleated cell counts. Here immunoSEQ multiplex PCR was the method, and the copy in TCRdb shows in-frame clones only, minus some. V, J and clone size derive from that table, while D and trimming were established from the DNA sequence. The table records about 120,000 clones, 75% to 90% of them present only once. CDR1 is LGHNA and CDR2 is YNFKEQ in the germline V gene. The CDR3 sequence is 16 residues long. V lost 0 bases and J lost 0, with 9 bases in between. The chain uses TRBV4-2 and TRBJ2-1; D not certain. The sample consisted of peripheral blood. This clonotype was sampled from a man aged 65 to 85 with acute or convalescent COVID-19. This CDR3 reads CASSQDQVGSYNEQFF. CDR3 bases: TGTGCCAGCAGCCAAGATCAGGTGGGCTCCTACAATGAGCAGTTCTTC.